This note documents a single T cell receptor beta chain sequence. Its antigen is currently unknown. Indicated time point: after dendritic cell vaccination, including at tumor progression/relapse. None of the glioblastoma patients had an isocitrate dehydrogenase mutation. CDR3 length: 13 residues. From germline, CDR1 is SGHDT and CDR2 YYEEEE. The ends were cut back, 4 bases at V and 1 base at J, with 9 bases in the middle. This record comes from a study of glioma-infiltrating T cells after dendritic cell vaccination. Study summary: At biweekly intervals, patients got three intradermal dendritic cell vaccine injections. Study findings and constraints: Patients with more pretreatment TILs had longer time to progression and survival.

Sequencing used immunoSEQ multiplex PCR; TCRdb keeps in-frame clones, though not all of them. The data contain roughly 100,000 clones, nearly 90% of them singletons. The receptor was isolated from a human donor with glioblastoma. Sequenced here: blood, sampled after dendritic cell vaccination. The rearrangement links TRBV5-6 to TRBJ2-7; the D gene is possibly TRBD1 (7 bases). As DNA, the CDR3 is TGTGCCAGCAGCCCAGGGGGGTCCTACGAGCAGTACTTC. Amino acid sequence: CASSPGGSYEQYF.